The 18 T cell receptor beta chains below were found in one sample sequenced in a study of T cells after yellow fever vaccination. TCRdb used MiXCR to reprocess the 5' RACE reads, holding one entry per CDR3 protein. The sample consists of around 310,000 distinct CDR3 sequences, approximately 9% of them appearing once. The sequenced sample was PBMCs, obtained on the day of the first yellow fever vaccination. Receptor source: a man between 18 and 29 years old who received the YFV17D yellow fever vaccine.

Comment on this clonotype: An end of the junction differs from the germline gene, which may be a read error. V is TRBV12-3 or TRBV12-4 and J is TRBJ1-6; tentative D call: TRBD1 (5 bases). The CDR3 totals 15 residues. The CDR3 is CASSPGRAYNPPLHF. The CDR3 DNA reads TGTGCCAGCAGCCCAGGGAGGGCCTATAATCCACCCCTCCACTTT.

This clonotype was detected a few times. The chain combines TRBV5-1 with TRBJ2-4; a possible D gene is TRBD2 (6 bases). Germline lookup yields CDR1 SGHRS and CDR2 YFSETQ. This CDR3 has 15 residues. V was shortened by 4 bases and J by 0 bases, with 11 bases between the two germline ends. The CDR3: CASSRLGGAKNIQYF. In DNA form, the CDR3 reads TGCGCCAGCAGCCGTCTCGGGGGAGCCAAAAACATTCAGTACTTC.

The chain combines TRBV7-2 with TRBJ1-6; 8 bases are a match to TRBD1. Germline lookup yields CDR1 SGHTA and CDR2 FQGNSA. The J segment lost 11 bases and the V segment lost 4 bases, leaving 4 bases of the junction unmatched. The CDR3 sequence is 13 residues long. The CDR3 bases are TGTGCCAGCAGCTCCCAGACAGGGGCACCCCTCCACTTT. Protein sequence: CASSSQTGAPLHF.

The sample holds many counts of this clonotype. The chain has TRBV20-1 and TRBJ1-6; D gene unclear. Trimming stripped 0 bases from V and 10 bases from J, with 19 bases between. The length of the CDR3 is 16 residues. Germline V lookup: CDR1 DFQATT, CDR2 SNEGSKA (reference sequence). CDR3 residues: CSARDREGTTRSPLHF. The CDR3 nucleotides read TGCAGTGCTAGAGATCGGGAGGGAACTACTCGGTCACCCCTCCACTTT.

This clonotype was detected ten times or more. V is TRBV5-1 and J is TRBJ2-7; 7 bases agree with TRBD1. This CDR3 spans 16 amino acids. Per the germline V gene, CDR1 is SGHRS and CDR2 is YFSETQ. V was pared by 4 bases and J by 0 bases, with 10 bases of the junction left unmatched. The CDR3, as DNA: TGCGCCAGCAGCCCAGGGGGACAGACAAGCTCCTACGAGCAGTACTTC. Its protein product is CASSPGGQTSSYEQYF. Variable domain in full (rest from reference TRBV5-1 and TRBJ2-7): KAGVTQTPRYLIKTRGQQVTLSCSPISGHRSVSWYQQTPGQGLQFLFEYFSETQRNKGNFPGRFSGRQFSNSRSEMNVSTLELGDSALYLCASSPGGQTSSYEQYFGPGTRLTVT.

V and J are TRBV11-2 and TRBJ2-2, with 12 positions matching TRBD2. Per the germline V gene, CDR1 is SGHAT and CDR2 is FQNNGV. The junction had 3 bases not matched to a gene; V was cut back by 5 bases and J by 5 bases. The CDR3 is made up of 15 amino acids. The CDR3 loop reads CASSVLAGGTGELFF. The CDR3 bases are TGTGCCAGCAGCGTACTAGCGGGGGGAACCGGGGAGCTGTTTTTT.

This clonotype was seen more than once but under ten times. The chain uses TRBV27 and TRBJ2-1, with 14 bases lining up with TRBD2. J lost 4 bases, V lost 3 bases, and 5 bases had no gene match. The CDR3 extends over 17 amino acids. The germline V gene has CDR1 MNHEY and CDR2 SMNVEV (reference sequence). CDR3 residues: CASSFQTSGGGYNEQFF. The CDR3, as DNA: TGTGCCAGCAGTTTTCAGACTAGCGGGGGGGGTTACAATGAGCAGTTCTTC.

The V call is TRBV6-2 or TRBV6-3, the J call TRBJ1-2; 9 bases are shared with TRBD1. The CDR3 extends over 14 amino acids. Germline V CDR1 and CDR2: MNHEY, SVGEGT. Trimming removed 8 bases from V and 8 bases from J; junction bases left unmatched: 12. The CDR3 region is CASRRGTGWDGYTF. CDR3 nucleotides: TGTGCCAGCCGACGCGGGACAGGGTGGGACGGCTACACCTTC.

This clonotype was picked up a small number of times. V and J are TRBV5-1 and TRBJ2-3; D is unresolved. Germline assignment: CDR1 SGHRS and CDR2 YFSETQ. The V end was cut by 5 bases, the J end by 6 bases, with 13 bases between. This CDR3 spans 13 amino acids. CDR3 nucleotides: TGCGCCAGCAGGGTTTACTCAACGGATACGCAGTATTTT. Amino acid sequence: CASRVYSTDTQYF.

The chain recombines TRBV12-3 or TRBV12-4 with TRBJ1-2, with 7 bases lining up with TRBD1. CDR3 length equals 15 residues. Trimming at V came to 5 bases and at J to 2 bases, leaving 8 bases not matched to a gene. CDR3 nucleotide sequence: TGTGCCAGCAGTCTCCGACAGGGAGCCAACTATGGCTACACCTTC. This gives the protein CASSLRQGANYGYTF.

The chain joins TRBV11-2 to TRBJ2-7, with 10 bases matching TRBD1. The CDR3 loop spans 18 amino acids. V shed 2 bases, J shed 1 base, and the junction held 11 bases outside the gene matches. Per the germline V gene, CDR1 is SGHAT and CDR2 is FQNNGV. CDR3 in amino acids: CASSLRTSGTGASYEQYF. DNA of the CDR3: TGTGCCAGCAGCTTAAGGACTTCCGGGACAGGGGCTTCCTACGAGCAGTACTTC.

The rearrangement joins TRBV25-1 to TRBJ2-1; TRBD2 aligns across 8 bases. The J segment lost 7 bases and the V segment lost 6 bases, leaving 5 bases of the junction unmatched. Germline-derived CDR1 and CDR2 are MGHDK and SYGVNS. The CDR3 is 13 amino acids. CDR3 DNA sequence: TGTGCCAGCAGAGGAGCGGGGGTGAATGAGCAGTTCTTC. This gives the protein CASRGAGVNEQFF.

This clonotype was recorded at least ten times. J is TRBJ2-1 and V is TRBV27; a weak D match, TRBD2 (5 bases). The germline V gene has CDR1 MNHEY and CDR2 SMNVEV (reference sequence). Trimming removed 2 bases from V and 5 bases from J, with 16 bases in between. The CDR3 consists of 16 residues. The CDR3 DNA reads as TGTGCCAGCAGTTTAATTCCGAGGGTCCCCAACAATGAGCAGTTCTTC. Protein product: CASSLIPRVPNNEQFF.

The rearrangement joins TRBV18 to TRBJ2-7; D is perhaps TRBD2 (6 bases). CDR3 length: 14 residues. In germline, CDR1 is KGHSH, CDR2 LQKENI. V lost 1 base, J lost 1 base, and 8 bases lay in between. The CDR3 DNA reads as TGTGCCAGCTCACCACAGGAGGGTTCCTACGAGCAGTACGTC. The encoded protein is CASSPQEGSYEQYV.

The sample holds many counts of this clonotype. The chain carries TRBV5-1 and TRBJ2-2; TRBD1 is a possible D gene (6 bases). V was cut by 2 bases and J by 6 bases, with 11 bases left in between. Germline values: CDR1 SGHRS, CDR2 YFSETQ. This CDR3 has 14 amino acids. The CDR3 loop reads CASSFQQGSGELFF. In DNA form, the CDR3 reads TGCGCCAGCAGCTTCCAACAGGGCTCCGGGGAGCTGTTTTTT.

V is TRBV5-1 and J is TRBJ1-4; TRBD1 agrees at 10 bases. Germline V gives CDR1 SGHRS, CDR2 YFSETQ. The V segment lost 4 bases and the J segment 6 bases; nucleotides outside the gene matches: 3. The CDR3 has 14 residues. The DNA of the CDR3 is TGCGCCAGCAGCACGGGACAGGGGCATGAAAAACTGTTTTTT. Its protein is CASSTGQGHEKLFF.

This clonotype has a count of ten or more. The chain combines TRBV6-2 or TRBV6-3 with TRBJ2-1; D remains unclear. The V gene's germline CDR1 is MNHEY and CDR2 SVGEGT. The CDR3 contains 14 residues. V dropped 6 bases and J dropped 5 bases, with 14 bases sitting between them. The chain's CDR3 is CASSGSLLNNEQFF. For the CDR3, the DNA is TGTGCCAGCAGCGGGTCGCTCCTAAACAATGAGCAGTTCTTC.

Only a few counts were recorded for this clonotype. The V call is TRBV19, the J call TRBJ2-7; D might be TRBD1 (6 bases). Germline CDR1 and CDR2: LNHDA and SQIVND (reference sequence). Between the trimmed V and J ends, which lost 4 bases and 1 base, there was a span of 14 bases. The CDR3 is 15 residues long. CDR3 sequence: CASSTGQLFSYEQYF. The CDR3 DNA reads TGTGCCAGTAGTACCGGACAGCTATTTTCCTACGAGCAGTACTTC.